This TCR beta chain was recorded in a study of cytotoxic CD8 clonotypes in ibrutinib-treated CLL. For the study at large: Among the samples, the mean was about 250,000 productive templates and about 90,000 productive rearrangements.

The V gene's germline CDR1 is SEHNR and CDR2 FQNEAQ (reference sequence). J was trimmed by 8 bases and V by 1 base; bases with no gene match: 15. CDR3 length: 18 residues. Measured with immunoSEQ multiplex PCR; TCRdb has only the in-frame clones, and not every one. The sample includes about 97,000 clones, over 60% seen only once; the top ten take just under 25%. This chain links TRBV7-9 with TRBJ2-1, with 9 bases matching TRBD2. Sequenced material: PBMCs, taken after 24 months of ibrutinib treatment. The clonotype originates from a human donor with chronic lymphocytic leukemia. CDR3 amino acids: CASSLVPSGATNSHEQFF. CDR3 nucleotides: TGTGCCAGCAGCTTAGTTCCTAGCGGGGCAACAAACAGCCATGAGCAGTTCTTC. The full variable domain, with the rest looked up from reference TRBV7-9 and TRBJ2-1, is DTGVSQNPRHKITKRGQNVTFRCDPISEHNRLYWYRQTLGQGPEFLTYFQNEAQLEKSRLLSDRFSAERPKGSFSTLEIQRTEQGDSAMYLCASSLVPSGATNSHEQFFGPGTRLTVL.